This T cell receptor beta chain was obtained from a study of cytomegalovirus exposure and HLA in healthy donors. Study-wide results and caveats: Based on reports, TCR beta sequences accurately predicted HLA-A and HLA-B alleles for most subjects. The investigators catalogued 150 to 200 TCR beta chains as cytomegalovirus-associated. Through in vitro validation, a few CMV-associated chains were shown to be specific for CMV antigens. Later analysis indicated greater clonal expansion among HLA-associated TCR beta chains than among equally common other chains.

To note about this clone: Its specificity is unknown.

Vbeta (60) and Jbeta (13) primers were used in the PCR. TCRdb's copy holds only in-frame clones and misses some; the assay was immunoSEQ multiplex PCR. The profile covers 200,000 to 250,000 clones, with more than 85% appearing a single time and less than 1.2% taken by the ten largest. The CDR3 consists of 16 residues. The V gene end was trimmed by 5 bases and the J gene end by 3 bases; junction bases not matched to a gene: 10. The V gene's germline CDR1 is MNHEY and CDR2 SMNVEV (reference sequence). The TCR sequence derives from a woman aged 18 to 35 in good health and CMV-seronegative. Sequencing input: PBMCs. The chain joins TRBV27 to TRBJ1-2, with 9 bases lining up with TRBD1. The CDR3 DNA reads TGTGCCAGCAGTCCGTCGGGACAGGGTCCGGACTATGGCTACACCTTC. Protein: CASSPSGQGPDYGYTF.